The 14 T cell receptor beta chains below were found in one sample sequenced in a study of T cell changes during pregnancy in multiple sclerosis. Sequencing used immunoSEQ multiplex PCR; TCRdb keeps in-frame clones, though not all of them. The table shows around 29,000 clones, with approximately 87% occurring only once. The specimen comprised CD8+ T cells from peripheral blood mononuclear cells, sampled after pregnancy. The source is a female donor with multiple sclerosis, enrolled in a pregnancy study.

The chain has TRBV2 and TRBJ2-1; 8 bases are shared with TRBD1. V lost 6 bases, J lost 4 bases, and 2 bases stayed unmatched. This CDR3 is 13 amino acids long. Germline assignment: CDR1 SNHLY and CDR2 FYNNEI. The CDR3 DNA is TGTGCCAGCAGCACAGGGGGATACAATGAGCAGTTCTTC. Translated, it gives CASSTGGYNEQFF.

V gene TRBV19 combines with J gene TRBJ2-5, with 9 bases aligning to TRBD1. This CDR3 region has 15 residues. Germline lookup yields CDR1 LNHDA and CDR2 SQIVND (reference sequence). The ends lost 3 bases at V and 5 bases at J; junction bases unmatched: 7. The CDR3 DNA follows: TGTGCCAGTAGTATCTCCGGGACAGGGACCGAGACCCAGTACTTC. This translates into CASSISGTGTETQYF.

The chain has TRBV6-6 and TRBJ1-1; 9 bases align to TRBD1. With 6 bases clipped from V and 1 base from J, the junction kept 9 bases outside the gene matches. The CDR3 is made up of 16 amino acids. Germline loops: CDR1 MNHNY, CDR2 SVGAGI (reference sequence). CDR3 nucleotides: TGTGCCAGCAGCCGGTGGACAGGGGCTGAGAACACTGAAGCTTTCTTT. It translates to CASSRWTGAENTEAFF.

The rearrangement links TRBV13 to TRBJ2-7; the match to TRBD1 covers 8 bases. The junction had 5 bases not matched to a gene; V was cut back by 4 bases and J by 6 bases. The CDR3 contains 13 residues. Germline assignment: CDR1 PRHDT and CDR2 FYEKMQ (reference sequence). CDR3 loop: CASSSGTGPEQYF. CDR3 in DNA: TGTGCCAGCAGCTCCGGGACAGGTCCCGAGCAGTACTTC.

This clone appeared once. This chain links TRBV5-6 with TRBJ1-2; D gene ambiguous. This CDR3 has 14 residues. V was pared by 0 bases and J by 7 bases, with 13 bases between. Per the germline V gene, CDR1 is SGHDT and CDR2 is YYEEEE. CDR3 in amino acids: CASSLDPGPGGYTF. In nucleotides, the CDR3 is TGTGCCAGCAGCTTGGATCCGGGTCCGGGTGGCTACACCTTC. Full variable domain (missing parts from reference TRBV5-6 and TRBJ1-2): DAGVTQSPTHLIKTRGQQVTLRCSPKSGHDTVSWYQQALGQGPQFIFQYYEEEERQRGNFPDRFSGHQFPNYSSELNVNALLLGDSALYLCASSLDPGPGGYTFGSGTRLTVV.

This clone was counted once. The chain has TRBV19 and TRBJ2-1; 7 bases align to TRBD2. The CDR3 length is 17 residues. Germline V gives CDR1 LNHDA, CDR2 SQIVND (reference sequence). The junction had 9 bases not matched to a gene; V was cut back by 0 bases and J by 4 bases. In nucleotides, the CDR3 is TGTGCCAGTAGTATAGACCCCGTCCTAGCGGATTACAATGAGCAGTTCTTC. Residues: CASSIDPVLADYNEQFF. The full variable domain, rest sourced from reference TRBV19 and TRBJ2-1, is DGGITQSPKYLFRKEGQNVTLSCEQNLNHDAMYWYRQDPGQGLRLIYYSQIVNDFQKGDIAEGYSVSREKKESFPLTVTSAQKNPTAFYLCASSIDPVLADYNEQFFGPGTRLTVL.

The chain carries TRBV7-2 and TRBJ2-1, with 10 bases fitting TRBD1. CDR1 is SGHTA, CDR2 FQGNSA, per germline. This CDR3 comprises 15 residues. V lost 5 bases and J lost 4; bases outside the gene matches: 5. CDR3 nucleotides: TGTGCCAGCAGCCCGGGGACAGGGGATTACAATGAGCAGTTCTTC. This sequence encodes CASSPGTGDYNEQFF.

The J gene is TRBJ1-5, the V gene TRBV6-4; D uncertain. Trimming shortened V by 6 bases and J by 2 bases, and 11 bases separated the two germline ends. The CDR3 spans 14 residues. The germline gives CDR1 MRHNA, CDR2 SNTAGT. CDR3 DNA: TGTGCCAGCAGGGAGAGGGATCGCAATCAGCCCCAGCATTTT. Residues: CASRERDRNQPQHF.

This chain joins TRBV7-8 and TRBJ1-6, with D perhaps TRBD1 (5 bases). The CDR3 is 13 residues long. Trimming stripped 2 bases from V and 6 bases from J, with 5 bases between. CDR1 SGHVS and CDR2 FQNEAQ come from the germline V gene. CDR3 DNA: TGTGCCAGCAGCTTAAGGGGTAATTCACCCCTCCACTTT. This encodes CASSLRGNSPLHF.

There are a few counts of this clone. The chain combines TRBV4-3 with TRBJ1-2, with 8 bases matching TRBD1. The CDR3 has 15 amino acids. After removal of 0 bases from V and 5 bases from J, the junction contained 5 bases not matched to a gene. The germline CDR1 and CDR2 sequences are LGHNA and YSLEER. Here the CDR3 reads CASSQELDRVYGYTF. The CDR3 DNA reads TGCGCCAGCAGCCAAGAACTGGACAGGGTTTATGGCTACACCTTC.

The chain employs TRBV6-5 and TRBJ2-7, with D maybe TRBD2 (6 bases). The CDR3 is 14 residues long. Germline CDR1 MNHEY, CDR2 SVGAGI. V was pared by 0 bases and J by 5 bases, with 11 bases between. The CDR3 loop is CASSYSSSVHEQYF. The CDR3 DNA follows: TGTGCCAGCAGTTACTCTTCTAGCGTCCACGAGCAGTACTTC.

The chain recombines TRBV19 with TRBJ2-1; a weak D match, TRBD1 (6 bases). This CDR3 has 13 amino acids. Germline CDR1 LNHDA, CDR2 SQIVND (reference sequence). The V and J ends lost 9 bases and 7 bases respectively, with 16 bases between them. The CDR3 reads CASRPGVNNEQFF. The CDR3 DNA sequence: TGTGCCAGCCGCCCAGGGGTTAATAATGAGCAGTTCTTC.

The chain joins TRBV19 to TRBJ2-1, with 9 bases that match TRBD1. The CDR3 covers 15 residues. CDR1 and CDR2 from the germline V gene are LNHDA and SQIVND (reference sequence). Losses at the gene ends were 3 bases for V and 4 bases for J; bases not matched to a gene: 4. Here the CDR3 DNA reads TGTGCCAGTAGTATTTCGACAGGGGGGTACAATGAGCAGTTCTTC. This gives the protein CASSISTGGYNEQFF.

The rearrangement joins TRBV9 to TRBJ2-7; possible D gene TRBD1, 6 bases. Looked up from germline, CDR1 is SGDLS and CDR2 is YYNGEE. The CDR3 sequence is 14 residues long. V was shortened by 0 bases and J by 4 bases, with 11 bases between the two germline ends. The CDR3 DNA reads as TGTGCCAGCAGCGTAGGGGGGCTGGGGTACGAGCAGTACTTC. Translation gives CASSVGGLGYEQYF.